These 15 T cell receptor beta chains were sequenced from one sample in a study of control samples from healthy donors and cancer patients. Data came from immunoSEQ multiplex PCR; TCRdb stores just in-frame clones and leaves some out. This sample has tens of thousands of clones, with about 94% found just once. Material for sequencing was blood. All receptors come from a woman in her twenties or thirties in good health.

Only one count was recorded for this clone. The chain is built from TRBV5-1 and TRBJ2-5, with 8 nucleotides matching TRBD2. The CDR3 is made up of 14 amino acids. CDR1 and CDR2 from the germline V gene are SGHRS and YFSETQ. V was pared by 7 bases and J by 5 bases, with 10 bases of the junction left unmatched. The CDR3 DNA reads TGCGCCAGCCAGCCGGGACTAGATGGGGAGACCCAGTACTTC. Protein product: CASQPGLDGETQYF.

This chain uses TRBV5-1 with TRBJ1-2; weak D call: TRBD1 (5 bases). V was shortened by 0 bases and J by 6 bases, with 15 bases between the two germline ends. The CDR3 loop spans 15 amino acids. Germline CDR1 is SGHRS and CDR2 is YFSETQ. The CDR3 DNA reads TGCGCCAGCAGCTTGGTCCAGGGAAGAGTCGATGGCTACACCTTC. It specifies CASSLVQGRVDGYTF.

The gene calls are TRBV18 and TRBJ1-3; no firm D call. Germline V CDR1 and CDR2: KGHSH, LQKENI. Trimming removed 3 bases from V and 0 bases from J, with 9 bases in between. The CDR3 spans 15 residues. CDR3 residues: CASSPPGVSGNTIYF. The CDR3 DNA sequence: TGTGCCAGCTCACCGCCCGGGGTCTCTGGAAACACCATATATTTT.

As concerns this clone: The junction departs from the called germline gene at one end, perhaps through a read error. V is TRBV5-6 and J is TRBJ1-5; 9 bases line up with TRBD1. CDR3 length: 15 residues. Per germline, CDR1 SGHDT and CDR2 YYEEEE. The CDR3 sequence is CASSGRDRDFQPQHF. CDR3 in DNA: TGTGCCAGCAGCGGAAGGGACAGGGATTTTCAGCCCCAACATTTT.

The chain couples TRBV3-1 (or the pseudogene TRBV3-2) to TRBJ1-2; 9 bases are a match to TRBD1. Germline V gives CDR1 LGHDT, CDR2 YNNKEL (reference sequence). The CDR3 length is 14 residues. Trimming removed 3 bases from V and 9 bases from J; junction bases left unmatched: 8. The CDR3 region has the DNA TGTGCCAGCAGCCATTGGGACAGGGATTCTTGCTACACCTTC. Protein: CASSHWDRDSCYTF.

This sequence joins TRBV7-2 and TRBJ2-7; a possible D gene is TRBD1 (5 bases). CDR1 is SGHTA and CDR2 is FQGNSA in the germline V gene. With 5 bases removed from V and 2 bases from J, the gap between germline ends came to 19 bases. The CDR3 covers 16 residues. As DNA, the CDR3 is TGTGCCAGCAGCAGACCGTTGTGGGGCTTTGCCTACGAGCAGTACTTC. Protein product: CASSRPLWGFAYEQYF.

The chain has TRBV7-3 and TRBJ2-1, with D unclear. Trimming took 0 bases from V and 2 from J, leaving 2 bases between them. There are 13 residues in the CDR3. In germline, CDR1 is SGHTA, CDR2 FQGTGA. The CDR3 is CASSLTTYNEQFF. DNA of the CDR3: TGTGCCAGCAGCTTAACTACCTACAATGAGCAGTTCTTC.

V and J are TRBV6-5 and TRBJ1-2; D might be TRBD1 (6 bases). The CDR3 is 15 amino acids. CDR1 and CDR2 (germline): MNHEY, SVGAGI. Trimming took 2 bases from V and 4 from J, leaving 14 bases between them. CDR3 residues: CASSYRGRDIYGYTF. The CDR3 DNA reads TGTGCCAGCAGTTACCGGGGCAGGGACATCTATGGCTACACCTTC.

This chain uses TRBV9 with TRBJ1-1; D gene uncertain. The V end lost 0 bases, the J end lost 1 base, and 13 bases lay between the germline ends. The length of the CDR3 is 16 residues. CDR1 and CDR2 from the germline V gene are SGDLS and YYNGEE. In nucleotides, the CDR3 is TGTGCCAGCAGCGTAGAAGGTTCGGGTGGGAACACTGAAGCTTTCTTT. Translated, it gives CASSVEGSGGNTEAFF.

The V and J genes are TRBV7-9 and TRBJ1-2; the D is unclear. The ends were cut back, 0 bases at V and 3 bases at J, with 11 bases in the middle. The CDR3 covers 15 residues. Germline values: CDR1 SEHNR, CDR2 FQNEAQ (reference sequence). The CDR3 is CASSLAGYNDYGYTF. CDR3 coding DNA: TGTGCCAGCAGCTTAGCAGGGTACAATGACTATGGCTACACCTTC.

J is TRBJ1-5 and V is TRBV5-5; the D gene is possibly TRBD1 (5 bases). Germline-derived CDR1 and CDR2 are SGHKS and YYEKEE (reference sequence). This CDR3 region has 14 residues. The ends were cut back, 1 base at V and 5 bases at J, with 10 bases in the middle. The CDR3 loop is CASSLRGVDQPQHF. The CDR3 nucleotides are TGTGCCAGCAGCTTGAGAGGGGTTGATCAGCCCCAGCATTTT.

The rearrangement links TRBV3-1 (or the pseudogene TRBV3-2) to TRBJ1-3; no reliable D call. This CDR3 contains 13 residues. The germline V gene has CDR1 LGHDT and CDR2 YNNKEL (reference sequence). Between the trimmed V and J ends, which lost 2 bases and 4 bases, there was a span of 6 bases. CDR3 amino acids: CASSQSAGNTIYF. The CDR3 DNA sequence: TGTGCCAGCAGCCAATCCGCCGGAAACACCATATATTTT.

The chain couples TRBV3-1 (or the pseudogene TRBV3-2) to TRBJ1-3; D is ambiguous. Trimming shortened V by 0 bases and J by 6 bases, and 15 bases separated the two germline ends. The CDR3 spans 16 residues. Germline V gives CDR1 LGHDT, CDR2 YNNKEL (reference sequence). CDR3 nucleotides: TGTGCCAGCAGCCAAGATAGGAACGCGCGGGAAAACACCATATATTTT. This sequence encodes CASSQDRNARENTIYF.

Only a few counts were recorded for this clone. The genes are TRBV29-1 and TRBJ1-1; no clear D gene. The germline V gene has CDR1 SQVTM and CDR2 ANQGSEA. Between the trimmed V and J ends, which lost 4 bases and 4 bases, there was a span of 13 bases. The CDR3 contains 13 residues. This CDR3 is CSVVRGSSTEAFF. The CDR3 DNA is TGCAGCGTTGTTAGAGGGAGTAGCACTGAAGCTTTCTTT.

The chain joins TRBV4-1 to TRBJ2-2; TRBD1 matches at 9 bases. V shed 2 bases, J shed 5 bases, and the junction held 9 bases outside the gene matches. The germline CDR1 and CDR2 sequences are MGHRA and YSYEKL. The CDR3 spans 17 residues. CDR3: CASSQPQGTGRTGELFF. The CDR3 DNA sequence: TGCGCCAGCAGCCAACCCCAGGGGACAGGGCGTACCGGGGAGCTGTTTTTT.